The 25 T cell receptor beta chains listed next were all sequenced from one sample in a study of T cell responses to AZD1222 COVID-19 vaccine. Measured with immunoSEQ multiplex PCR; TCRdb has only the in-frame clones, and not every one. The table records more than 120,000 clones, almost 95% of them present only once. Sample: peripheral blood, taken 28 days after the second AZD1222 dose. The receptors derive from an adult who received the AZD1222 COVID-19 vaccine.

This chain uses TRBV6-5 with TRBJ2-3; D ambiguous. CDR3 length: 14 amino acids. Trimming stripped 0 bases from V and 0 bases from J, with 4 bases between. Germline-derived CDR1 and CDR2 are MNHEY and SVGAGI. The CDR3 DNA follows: TGTGCCAGCAGTTACTCCCGTAGCACAGATACGCAGTATTTT. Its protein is CASSYSRSTDTQYF.

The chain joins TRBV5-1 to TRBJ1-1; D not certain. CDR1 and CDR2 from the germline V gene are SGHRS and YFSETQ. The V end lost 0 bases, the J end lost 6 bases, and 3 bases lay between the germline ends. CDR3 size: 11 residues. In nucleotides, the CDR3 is TGCGCCAGCAGCTTGGAGTCTGAAGCTTTCTTT. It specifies CASSLESEAFF.

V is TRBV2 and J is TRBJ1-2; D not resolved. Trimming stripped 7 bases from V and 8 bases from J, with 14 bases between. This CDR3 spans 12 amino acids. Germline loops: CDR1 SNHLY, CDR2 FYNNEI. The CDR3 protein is CASKVVGPGYTF. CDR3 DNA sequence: TGTGCCAGCAAGGTAGTAGGGCCCGGCTACACCTTC.

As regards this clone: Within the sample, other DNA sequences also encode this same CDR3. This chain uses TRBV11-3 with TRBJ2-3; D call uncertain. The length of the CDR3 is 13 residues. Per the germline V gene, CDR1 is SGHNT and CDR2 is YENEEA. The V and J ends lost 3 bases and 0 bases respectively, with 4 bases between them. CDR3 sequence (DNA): TGTGCCAGCAGCTTGGCTAGCACAGATACGCAGTATTTT. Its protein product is CASSLASTDTQYF.

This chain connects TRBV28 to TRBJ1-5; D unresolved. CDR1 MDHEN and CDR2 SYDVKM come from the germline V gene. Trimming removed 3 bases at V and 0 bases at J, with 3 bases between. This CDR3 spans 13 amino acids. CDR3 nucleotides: TGTGCCAGCAGTTTTACTAGCAATCAGCCCCAGCATTTT. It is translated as CASSFTSNQPQHF.

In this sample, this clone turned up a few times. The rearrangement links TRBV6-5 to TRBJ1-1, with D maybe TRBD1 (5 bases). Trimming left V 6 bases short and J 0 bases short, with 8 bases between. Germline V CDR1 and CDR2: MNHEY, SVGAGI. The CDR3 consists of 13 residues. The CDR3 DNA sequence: TGTGCCAGCAGGCGGGACTTGAACACTGAAGCTTTCTTT. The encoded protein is CASRRDLNTEAFF.

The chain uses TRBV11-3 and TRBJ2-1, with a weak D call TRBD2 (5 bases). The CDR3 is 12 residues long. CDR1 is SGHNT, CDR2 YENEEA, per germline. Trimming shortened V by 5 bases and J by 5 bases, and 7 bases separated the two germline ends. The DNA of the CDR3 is TGTGCCAGCAGCCCCGGGGACAATGAGCAGTTCTTC. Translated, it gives CASSPGDNEQFF.

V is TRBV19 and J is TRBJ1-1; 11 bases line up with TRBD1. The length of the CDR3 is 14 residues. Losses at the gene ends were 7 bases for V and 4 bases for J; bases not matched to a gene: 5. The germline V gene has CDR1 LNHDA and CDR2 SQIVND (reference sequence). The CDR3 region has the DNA TGTGCCAGTATAATGGGACAGGGGGGCACTGAAGCTTTCTTT. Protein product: CASIMGQGGTEAFF. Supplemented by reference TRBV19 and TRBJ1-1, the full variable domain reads DGGITQSPKYLFRKEGQNVTLSCEQNLNHDAMYWYRQDPGQGLRLIYYSQIVNDFQKGDIAEGYSVSREKKESFPLTVTSAQKNPTAFYLCASIMGQGGTEAFFGQGTRLTVV.

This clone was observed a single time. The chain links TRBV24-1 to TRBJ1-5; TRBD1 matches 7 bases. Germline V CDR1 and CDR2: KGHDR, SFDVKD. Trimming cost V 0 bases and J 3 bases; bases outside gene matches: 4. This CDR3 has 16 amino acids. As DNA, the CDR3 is TGTGCCACCAGTGATTTGAAGGGGGCATTCAATCAGCCCCAGCATTTT. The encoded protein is CATSDLKGAFNQPQHF.

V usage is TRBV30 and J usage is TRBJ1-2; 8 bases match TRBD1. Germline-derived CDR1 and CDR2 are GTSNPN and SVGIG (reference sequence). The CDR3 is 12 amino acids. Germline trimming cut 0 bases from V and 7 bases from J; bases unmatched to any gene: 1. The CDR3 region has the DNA TGTGCCTGGAGTGTAACAGGGGGTGGCTACACCTTC. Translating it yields CAWSVTGGGYTF. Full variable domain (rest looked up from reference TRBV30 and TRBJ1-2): SQTIHQWPATLVQPVGSPLSLECTVEGTSNPNLYWYRQAAGRGLQLLFYSVGIGQISSEVPQNLSASRPQDRQFILSSKKLLLSDSGFYLCAWSVTGGGYTFGSGTRLTVV.

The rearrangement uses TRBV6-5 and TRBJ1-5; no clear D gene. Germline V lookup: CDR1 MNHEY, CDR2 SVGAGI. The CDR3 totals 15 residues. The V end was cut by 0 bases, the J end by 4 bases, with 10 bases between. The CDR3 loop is CASSYSSAGNQPQHF. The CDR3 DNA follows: TGTGCCAGCAGTTACTCGTCGGCGGGGAATCAGCCCCAGCATTTT.

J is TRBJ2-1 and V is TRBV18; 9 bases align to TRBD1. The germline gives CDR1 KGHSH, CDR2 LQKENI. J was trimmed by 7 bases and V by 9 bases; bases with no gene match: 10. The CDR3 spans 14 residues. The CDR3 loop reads CASHPGQGGNEQFF. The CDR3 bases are TGTGCCAGTCATCCGGGACAGGGTGGAAATGAGCAGTTCTTC.

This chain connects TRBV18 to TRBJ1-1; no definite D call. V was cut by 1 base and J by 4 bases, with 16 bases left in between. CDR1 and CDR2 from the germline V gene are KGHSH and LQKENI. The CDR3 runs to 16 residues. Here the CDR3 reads CASSPLPRKGSTEAFF. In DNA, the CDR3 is TGTGCCAGCTCACCACTTCCCCGGAAGGGATCCACTGAAGCTTTCTTT.

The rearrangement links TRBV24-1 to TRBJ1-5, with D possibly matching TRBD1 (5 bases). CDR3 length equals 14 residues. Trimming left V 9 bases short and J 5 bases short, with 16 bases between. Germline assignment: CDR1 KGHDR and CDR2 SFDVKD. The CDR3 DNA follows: TGTGCCACCGCAGGGTGGCGCCGGGATCAGCCCCAGCATTTT. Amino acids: CATAGWRRDQPQHF.

CDR3 region: CASYGQGDYNYGYTF. The CDR3 DNA follows: TGTGCCAGTTACGGACAGGGAGATTATAACTATGGCTACACCTTC. The J gene is TRBJ1-2, the V gene TRBV28, with 8 bases identical to TRBD1. CDR1 is MDHEN and CDR2 is SYDVKM in the germline V gene. The CDR3 totals 15 residues. V was pared by 9 bases and J by 1 base, with 10 bases of the junction left unmatched.

CDR3 in DNA: TGTGCCAGCGGGAGACAAGAGACCCAGTACTTC. This sequence encodes CASGRQETQYF. This chain uses TRBV6-6 with TRBJ2-5; D is perhaps TRBD2 (5 bases). CDR1 is MNHNY and CDR2 is SVGAGI in the germline V gene (reference sequence). The CDR3 runs to 11 residues. Trimming stripped 8 bases from V and 2 bases from J, with 6 bases between.

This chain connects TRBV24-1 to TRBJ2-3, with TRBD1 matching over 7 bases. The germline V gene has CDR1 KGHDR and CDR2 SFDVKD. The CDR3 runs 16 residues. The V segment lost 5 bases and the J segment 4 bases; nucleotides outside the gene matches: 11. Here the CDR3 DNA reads TGTGCCACCAGTGGCCCGGAGAGGACAGGAGCAGATACGCAGTATTTT. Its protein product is CATSGPERTGADTQYF.

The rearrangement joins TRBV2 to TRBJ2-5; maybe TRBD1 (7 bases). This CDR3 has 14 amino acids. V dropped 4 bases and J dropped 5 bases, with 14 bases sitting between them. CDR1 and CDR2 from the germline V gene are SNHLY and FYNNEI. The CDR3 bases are TGTGCCAGCAGTGGTTGGAGGGGGCTGGAGACCCAGTACTTC. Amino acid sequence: CASSGWRGLETQYF.

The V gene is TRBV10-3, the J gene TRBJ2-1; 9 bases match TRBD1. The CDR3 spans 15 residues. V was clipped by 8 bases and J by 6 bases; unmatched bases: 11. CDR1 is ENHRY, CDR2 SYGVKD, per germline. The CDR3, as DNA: TGTGCCATCCTGAAAGGGACAGGGACCCTCAATGAGCAGTTCTTC. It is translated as CAILKGTGTLNEQFF.

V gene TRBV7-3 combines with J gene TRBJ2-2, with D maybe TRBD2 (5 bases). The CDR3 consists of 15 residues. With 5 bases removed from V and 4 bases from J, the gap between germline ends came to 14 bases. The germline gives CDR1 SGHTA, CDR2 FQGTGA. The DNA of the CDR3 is TGTGCCAGCAGCCGGGGTTCGGCAGGCACCGGGGAGCTGTTTTTT. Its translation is CASSRGSAGTGELFF.

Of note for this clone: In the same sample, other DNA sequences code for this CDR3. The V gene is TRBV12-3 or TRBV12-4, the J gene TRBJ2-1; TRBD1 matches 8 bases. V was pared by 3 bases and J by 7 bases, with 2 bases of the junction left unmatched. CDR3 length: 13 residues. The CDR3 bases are TGTGCCAGCAGTTTCACAGGGGGAAATGAGCAGTTCTTC. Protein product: CASSFTGGNEQFF.

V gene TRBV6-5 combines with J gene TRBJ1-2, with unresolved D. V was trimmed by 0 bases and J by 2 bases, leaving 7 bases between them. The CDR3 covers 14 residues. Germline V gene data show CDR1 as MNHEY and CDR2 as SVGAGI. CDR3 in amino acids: CASSYSPGNYGYTF. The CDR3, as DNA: TGTGCCAGCAGTTACTCGCCGGGAAACTATGGCTACACCTTC.

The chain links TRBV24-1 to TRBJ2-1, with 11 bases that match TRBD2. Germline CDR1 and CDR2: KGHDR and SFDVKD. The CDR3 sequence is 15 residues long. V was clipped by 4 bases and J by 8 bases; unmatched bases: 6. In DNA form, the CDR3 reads TGTGCCACCAGTGACTTAGCGGGAGGGCGGGATGAGCAGTTCTTC. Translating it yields CATSDLAGGRDEQFF.

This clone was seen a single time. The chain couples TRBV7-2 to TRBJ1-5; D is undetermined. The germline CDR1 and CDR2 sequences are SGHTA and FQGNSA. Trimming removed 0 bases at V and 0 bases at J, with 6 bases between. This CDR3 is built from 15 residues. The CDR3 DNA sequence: TGTGCCAGCAGCTTAGCGGGTTATAGCAATCAGCCCCAGCATTTT. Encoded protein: CASSLAGYSNQPQHF.

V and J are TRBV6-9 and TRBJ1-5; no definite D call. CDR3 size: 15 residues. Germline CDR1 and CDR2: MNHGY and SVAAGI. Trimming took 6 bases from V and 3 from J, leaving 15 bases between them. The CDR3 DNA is TGTGCCAGCAGCCAGGTCTCTAGGGTCAATCAGCCCCAGCATTTT. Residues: CASSQVSRVNQPQHF.